The source of this TCR beta chain is a study of shared clonotypes between healthy human individuals. The study's findings and limits: In having few donors, the study represented limited genetic and exposure-history diversity.

The CDR3 is 14 amino acids. Deletions cut 6 bases from V and 0 bases from J, with 11 bases between. Germline V gives CDR1 SGHRS, CDR2 YFSETQ. Only Caucasian adults living in Nashville, Tennessee made up the donor group. Details on this clone: Its antigen is currently unknown.

Researchers divided each subset's genomic DNA evenly across several immunoSEQ plates. Among the unsorted PBMC samples, replicate PCRs used roughly 300 ng DNA, roughly 30,000 T cell genomes. Sequencing used immunoSEQ multiplex PCR; TCRdb keeps in-frame clones, though not all of them. Of more than 450,000 clones in the sample, 70% to 80% were seen once. Material: PBMCs. The sequence came from a woman aged 40 to 55 in good health. Some clones in this sample may be carry-over from other donors' samples. The chain is built from TRBV5-1 and TRBJ2-3, with D perhaps TRBD1 (6 bases). The CDR3: CASNWDTSTDTQYF. In DNA, the CDR3 is TGCGCCAGCAACTGGGACACCAGCACAGATACGCAGTATTTT.